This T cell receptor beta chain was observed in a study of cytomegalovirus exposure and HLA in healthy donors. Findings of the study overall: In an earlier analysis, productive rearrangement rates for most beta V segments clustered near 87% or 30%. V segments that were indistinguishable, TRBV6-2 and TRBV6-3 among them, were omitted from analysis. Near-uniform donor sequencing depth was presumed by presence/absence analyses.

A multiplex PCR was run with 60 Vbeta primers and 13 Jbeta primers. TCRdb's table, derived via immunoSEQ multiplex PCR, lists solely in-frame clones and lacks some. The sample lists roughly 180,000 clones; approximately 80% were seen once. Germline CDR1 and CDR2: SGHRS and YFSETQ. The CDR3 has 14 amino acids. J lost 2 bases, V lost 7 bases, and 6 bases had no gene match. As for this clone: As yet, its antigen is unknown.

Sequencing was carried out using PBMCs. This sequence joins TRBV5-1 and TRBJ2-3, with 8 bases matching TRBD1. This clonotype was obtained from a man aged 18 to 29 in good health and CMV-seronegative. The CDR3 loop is CASARTGLTDTQYF. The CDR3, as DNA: TGCGCCAGCGCTCGGACAGGGCTCACAGATACGCAGTATTTT.